This TCR beta chain was recorded in a study of CD8 T cells in Susac syndrome (dated by TCRdb to between 2017 and 2020). A note on the overall study: Of the Susac syndrome patients who were sequenced, under 10 were in clinical remission while six had clinically active disease. Susac syndrome patients were therapy-naive, on corticosteroids (some also receiving IVIg), or on IVIg alone at blood withdrawal. The study used repertoire sequencing to test whether antigen drove CD8+ T cell activation and differentiation in Susac syndrome. General findings and caveats noted by the study authors: The number of individuals in the TCR sequencing and HLA analysis was recognized as being relatively small. In the CD4+ T cell repertoire of Susac syndrome patients, clonal expansion was not detected.

High-throughput TCR beta sequencing profiled peripheral blood CD8+ and CD4+ T cells from healthy donors, Susac syndrome patients and multiple sclerosis patients. Susac syndrome patients met recently defined diagnostic criteria for definite or probable disease. Bulk CD8+ and CD4+ T cells were purified magnetically by negative isolation, whereas CD8+ TEMRA cells were enriched by FACS. Blood was collected in EDTA tubes and processed within 24 hours, with PBMCs isolated through density gradient centrifugation. PBMCs destined for TCR sequencing were cryopreserved in liquid nitrogen and later thawed in a 37 °C water bath. A purity of at least 90% was achieved for sorted or isolated CD4+, CD8+ and CD8+ TEMRA cells. About this clonotype itself: No antigen is known for it. No base quality information exists; no much larger clone differs at one position.

The CDR3 goes from the cysteine to the phenylalanine over 15 residues. This entry keeps only the CDR3 DNA: 45 bases, framed from base 1. V loses 3 bases, J loses 7 bases, and the germline ends lie 16 bases apart. CDR1 and CDR2, per the germline V gene (reference sequence), are MNHEY and SMNVEV. RNA was extracted using the RNeasy kit, and about 0.5 to 1 ug of the RNA was reverse transcribed with random hexamers. The immunoSEQ multiplex PCR assay, which covers 54 Vbeta and 13 Jbeta segments, was used to amplify TCR beta CDR3 regions. To correct PCR amplification bias, a synthetic template baseline was used for both primer optimization and computational correction. On the authors' methods: Reads were annotated to V, D and J genes per IMGT and analyzed with immunoSEQ Analyzer, keeping only productive sequences. Clonality was computed as one minus Shannon entropy normalized by log2 of the number of productive unique sequences. Public and private clones were assessed among the 100 most prevalent clones of each patient and control. A clone was defined as Susac-specific if it was absent from the healthy and MS cohorts, from some 980 published viral clones and from other ImmuneACCESS disease sequences. The public reads were reanalyzed by TCRdb: fastp trimming at Q25, MiXCR alignment, in-frame beta chains only. CDR3 protein sequences are deduplicated, and each keeps its most common genes and DNA. The V and J calls and clone size come from TCRdb's table, not from the authors' own analysis. The sample table holds about 240,000 distinct CDR3 sequences, of which about 95% were seen once. The ten largest make up approximately 0.094% of the sample.

The source of this sequence is a human donor with Susac syndrome. The chain is made from TRBV27 and TRBJ1-5, with a tentative D gene TRBD1 over 5 matching bases. Sequences were obtained from CD4+ T cells from PBMCs. The nucleotide sequence is TGTGCCAGCAGTTTTTCATTGCAGGGAGGGCAGCCCCAGCATTTT. Its translation reads: CASSFSLQGGQPQHF.